Described below is a single T cell receptor (beta chain) sequence and its context. This CDR3 contains 13 residues. The germline V gene encodes CDR1 LNHDA and CDR2 SQIVND (reference sequence). Trimming cost V 4 bases and J 3 bases, with 7 bases left between them. TCRdb's table, derived via immunoSEQ multiplex PCR, lists solely in-frame clones and lacks some. The repertoire holds roughly 100,000 clones, about four fifths seen once, with approximately 27% in the top ten. The data are from a study of blood T cell repertoires in COVID-19. Study information: Collection of acute and convalescent COVID-19 samples took place in the United States, Italy and Spain.

The chain recombines TRBV19 with TRBJ1-5; D not resolved. This TCR was recovered from a man in his 60s with acute or convalescent COVID-19. The sequencing sample was made of peripheral blood. This chain's CDR3 is CASSTAHNQPQHF. CDR3 coding DNA: TGTGCCAGTAGTACAGCGCACAATCAGCCCCAGCATTTT.